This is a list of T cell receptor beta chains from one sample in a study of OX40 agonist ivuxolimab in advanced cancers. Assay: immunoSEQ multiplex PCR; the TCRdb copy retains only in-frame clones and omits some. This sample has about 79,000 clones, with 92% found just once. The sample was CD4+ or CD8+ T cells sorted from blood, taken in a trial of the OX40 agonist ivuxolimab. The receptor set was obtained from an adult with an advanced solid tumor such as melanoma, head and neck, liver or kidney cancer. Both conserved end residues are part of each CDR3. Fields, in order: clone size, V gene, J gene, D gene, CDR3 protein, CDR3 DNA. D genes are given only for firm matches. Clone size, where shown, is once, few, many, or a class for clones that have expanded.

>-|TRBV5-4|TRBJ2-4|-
CASSDRASTVRNIQYF
TGTGCCAGCAGCGATAGGGCTAGCACAGTTCGAAACATTCAGTACTTC
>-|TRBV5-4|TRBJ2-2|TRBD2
CASSLEGLADTGELFF
TGTGCCAGCAGCTTGGAGGGACTAGCGGACACCGGGGAGCTGTTTTTT
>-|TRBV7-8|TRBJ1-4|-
CASSPDEANEKLFF
TGTGCCAGCAGTCCCGACGAAGCTAATGAAAAACTGTTTTTT
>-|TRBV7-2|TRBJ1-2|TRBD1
CASSEGQGALGYTF
TGTGCCAGCAGCGAAGGACAGGGGGCCCTTGGCTACACCTTC
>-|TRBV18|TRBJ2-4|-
CASSPQSGTIRSIQYF
TGTGCCAGCTCACCACAGTCCGGGACCATACGTAGCATTCAGTACTTC
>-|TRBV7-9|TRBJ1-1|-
CASSLGGPTEAFF
TGTGCCAGCAGCTTGGGGGGTCCCACTGAAGCTTTCTTT
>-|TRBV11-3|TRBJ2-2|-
CASSPRGREGTGELFF
TGTGCCAGCAGCCCAAGGGGGCGGGAAGGCACCGGGGAGCTGTTTTTT
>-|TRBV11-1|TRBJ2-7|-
CASSPGTSGFYEQYF
TGTGCCAGCAGCCCCGGGACGTCGGGCTTCTACGAGCAGTACTTC
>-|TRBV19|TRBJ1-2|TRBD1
CASSIVGQGSGYTF
TGTGCCAGTAGTATAGTGGGACAGGGGTCTGGCTACACCTTC
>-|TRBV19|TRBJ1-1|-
CASKGPNFNTEAFF
TGTGCCAGTAAGGGCCCAAACTTTAACACTGAAGCTTTCTTT
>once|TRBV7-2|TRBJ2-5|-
CASSSLEGYRETQYF
TGTGCCAGCAGCTCACTAGAGGGCTATCGGGAGACCCAGTACTTC
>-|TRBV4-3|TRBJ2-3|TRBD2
CASSQDVPGGGADTQYF
TGCGCCAGCAGCCAAGATGTTCCGGGAGGGGGAGCAGATACGCAGTATTTT
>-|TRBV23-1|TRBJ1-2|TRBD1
CASSQLNGQEYGYTF
TGCGCCAGCAGTCAATTAAACGGACAGGAATATGGCTACACCTTC
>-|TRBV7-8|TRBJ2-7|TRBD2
CASSSPVAGGYEQYF
TGTGCCAGCAGCTCGCCTGTCGCGGGGGGGTACGAGCAGTACTTC
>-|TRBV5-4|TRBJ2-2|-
CASSPNAANTGELFF
TGTGCCAGCAGCCCGAATGCCGCGAACACCGGGGAGCTGTTTTTT
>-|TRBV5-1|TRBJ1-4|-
CASSRRNEKLFF
TGCGCCAGCAGCCGAAGGAATGAAAAACTGTTTTTT
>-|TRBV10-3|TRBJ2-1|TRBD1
CAIRTGTGIDYNEQFF
TGTGCCATCAGGACCGGGACAGGGATCGACTACAATGAGCAGTTCTTC
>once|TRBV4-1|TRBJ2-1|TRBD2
CASTDSGEAGVHLGEQFF
TGCGCCAGCACCGATTCGGGGGAAGCGGGAGTTCATTTAGGTGAGCAGTTCTTC
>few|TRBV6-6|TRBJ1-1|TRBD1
CASTRDRGSGYTEAFF
TGTGCCAGCACCAGGGACAGGGGATCTGGTTACACTGAAGCTTTCTTT
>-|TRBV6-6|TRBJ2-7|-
CASSAGRTRRNYEQYF
TGTGCCAGCAGCGCTGGCCGCACGCGGAGGAACTACGAGCAGTACTTC
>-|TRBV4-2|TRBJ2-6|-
CASSPKGVSGANVLTF
TGTGCCAGCAGCCCAAAGGGAGTCTCTGGGGCCAACGTCCTGACTTTC
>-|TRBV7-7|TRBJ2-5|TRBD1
CASSLAGTGETQYF
TGTGCTAGCAGCTTAGCAGGGACAGGCGAGACCCAGTACTTC
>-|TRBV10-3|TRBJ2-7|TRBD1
CAIRAGDRGHEQYF
TGTGCCATCAGGGCCGGGGACAGGGGACACGAGCAGTACTTC
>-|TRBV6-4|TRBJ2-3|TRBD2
CASSDLSGASTDTQYF
TGTGCCAGCAGTGATCTTAGCGGGGCTAGCACAGATACGCAGTATTTT
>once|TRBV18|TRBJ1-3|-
CASSPEAGNTIYF
TGTGCCAGCTCACCAGAAGCTGGAAACACCATATATTTT
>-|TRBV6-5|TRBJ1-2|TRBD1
CASRRQGLGYGYTF
TGTGCCAGCAGAAGACAGGGTTTGGGCTATGGCTACACCTTC
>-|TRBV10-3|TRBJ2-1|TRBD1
CAISKQGPPGDNEQFF
TGTGCCATCAGTAAACAGGGGCCCCCGGGCGACAATGAGCAGTTCTTC
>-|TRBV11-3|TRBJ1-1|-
CASSFRLNTEAFF
TGTGCCAGCAGCTTTCGGCTGAACACTGAAGCTTTCTTT
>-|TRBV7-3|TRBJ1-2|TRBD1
CASSIQGQGDGYTF
TGTGCCAGCAGCATTCAGGGACAGGGGGATGGCTACACCTTC
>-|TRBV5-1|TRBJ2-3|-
CASSSGRSTDTQYF
TGCGCCAGCAGCTCGGGACGGAGCACAGATACGCAGTATTTT
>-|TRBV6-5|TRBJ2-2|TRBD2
CASSPGTSGTGELFF
TGTGCCAGCAGCCCCGGGACTAGCGGCACCGGGGAGCTGTTTTTT
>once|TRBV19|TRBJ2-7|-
CASSISSISSYEQYF
TGTGCCAGTAGTATCTCGAGTATAAGCTCCTACGAGCAGTACTTC
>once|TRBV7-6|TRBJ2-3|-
CASSTTGGGTDTQYF
TGTGCCAGCAGCACCACTGGAGGGGGCACAGATACGCAGTATTTT
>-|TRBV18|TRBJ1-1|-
CASRMGGNTEAFF
TGTGCCAGCCGGATGGGGGGGAACACTGAAGCTTTCTTT
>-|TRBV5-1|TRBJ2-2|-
CASSLVANTGELFF
TGCGCCAGCAGCTTGGTCGCGAACACCGGGGAGCTGTTTTTT
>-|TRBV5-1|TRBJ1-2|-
CASSLEGDKGAGYTF
TGCGCCAGCAGCTTGGAGGGGGACAAAGGGGCTGGCTACACCTTC